This is a list of T cell receptor beta chains from one sample in a study of cytomegalovirus exposure and HLA in healthy donors. Only in-frame clones appear in the TCRdb table, and some are missing; sequencing was by immunoSEQ multiplex PCR. The sample lists under 200,000 clones, around 77% occurring once. The sample was PBMCs. Source of these receptors: a woman aged 30 to 39 in good health and CMV-seropositive. Each CDR3 is given with its conserved first and last residue. A D gene is named only where the DNA matches it firmly. Clone size is not always given. Where it is, it says once, few, many or a class for expanded clones.

J: TRBJ1-1
D: .
size: .
V: TRBV6-5
DNA: TGTGCCAGCAGTGGGGAGTATGAAGCTTTCTTT
CDR3: CASSGEYEAFF

J: TRBJ1-1
D: .
size: few
V: TRBV6-5
DNA: TGTGCCAGCAGCTCCCCCCGAAGGAGCACTGAAGCTTTCTTT
CDR3: CASSSPRRSTEAFF

J: TRBJ2-1
D: TRBD2
size: .
V: TRBV5-1
DNA: TGCGCCAGCAGCTCCCCTCTCCGAGGTAGCGGGGGCCACAATGAGCAGTTCTTC
CDR3: CASSSPLRGSGGHNEQFF

J: TRBJ2-5
D: TRBD2
size: .
V: TRBV6-5
DNA: TGTGCCAGCAGTTACTCCCTAGCGGGGGGGCAAGAGACCCAGTACTTC
CDR3: CASSYSLAGGQETQYF

J: TRBJ1-2
D: .
size: .
V: TRBV28
DNA: TGTGCCAGCATCGGACAAACAGGGCTGAAGGGCTACACCTTC
CDR3: CASIGQTGLKGYTF

J: TRBJ1-5
D: .
size: .
V: TRBV6-1
DNA: TGTGCCAGCAGTGAACCAGTCATACCCATTGCTCAGCCCCAGCATTTT
CDR3: CASSEPVIPIAQPQHF

J: TRBJ1-2
D: .
size: .
V: TRBV5-1
DNA: TGCGCCAGCAGCCCCAACAGGGCTTCCTTCTATGGCTACACCTTC
CDR3: CASSPNRASFYGYTF

J: TRBJ1-1
D: TRBD1
size: .
V: TRBV19
DNA: TGTGCCAGTAGTGTCGTATTACAGGGGATTTCTGAAGCTTTCTTT
CDR3: CASSVVLQGISEAFF

J: TRBJ2-5
D: TRBD2
size: .
V: TRBV15
DNA: TGTGCCACCAGCAGATCGAGCGGGAGAGTAGAGACCCAGCACTTC
CDR3: CATSRSSGRVETQHF

J: TRBJ2-3
D: TRBD1
size: .
V: TRBV30
DNA: TGTGCCTGGTCTGCCGGGACAGCCGCAGATACGCAGTATTTT
CDR3: CAWSAGTAADTQYF

J: TRBJ2-3
D: TRBD2
size: .
V: TRBV5-4
DNA: TGTGCCAGCTCCGGGGGGGGGCTCGGCACAGATACGCAGTATTTT
CDR3: CASSGGGLGTDTQYF

J: TRBJ2-2
D: .
size: .
V: TRBV19
DNA: TGTGCCAGTAGTATAAGAACTGGTACCGGGGAGCTGTTTTTT
CDR3: CASSIRTGTGELFF

J: TRBJ2-3
D: TRBD2
size: few
V: TRBV2
DNA: TGTGCCAGCGGAGCGGGGGATGCGCAGTATTTT
CDR3: CASGAGDAQYF

J: TRBJ2-5
D: .
size: .
V: TRBV18
DNA: TGTGCCAGCTCACCACCGCCAGGAGGAGAGACCCAGTACTTC
CDR3: CASSPPPGGETQYF

J: TRBJ2-7
D: TRBD2
size: few
V: TRBV6-5
DNA: TGTGCCAGCAGTTACTCGCGGGAGGGCTACGAGCAGTACTTC
CDR3: CASSYSREGYEQYF

J: TRBJ2-5
D: .
size: .
V: TRBV5-1
DNA: TGCGCCAGCAGCTTGGGCGGGTACCAAGAGACCCAGTACTTC
CDR3: CASSLGGYQETQYF

J: TRBJ2-7
D: TRBD1
size: once
V: TRBV30
DNA: TGTGCCTGGAGTGTGGGACAGGGGCCTTCCTACGAGCAGTACTTC
CDR3: CAWSVGQGPSYEQYF

J: TRBJ1-2
D: TRBD1
size: .
V: TRBV5-8
DNA: TGTGCCAGCAGCTTGGGGACAGGGGACTATGGCTACACCTTC
CDR3: CASSLGTGDYGYTF

J: TRBJ2-5
D: .
size: .
V: TRBV15
DNA: TGTGCCACCAGCAGAACAGCAAACCAAGAGACCCAGTACTTC
CDR3: CATSRTANQETQYF

J: TRBJ2-7
D: .
size: .
V: TRBV4-3
DNA: TGCGCCAGCAGCTCGCGTCGTCAGGGAAGCGAGCAGTACTTC
CDR3: CASSSRRQGSEQYF

J: TRBJ2-5
D: TRBD2
size: .
V: TRBV11-2
DNA: TGTGCCAGCAGCTTAGCTGTTAGCGGGAGCCGCCAGTACTTC
CDR3: CASSLAVSGSRQYF

J: TRBJ2-3
D: TRBD2
size: once
V: TRBV29-1
DNA: TGCAGCGCCGGGGGGGGGAGGGATACGCAGTATTTT
CDR3: CSAGGGRDTQYF

J: TRBJ1-2
D: TRBD1
size: .
V: TRBV19
DNA: TGTGCCAGCGGCAACCCGACAGGGGGCGCAGTCGACTATGGCTACACCTTC
CDR3: CASGNPTGGAVDYGYTF

J: TRBJ2-1
D: TRBD2
size: once
V: TRBV29-1
DNA: TGCAGCGTTATAGCGGGAGTCAATGAGCAGTTCTTC
CDR3: CSVIAGVNEQFF

J: TRBJ1-6
D: .
size: .
V: TRBV13
DNA: TGTGCCAGCAGTTCTAGTTCGGAGGGAAATCATTCACCCCTCCACTTT
CDR3: CASSSSSEGNHSPLHF

J: TRBJ2-1
D: TRBD2
size: .
V: TRBV5-1
DNA: TGCGCCAGCAGCTTGCCTAGCGGGAGTTCGAATGAGCAGTTCTTC
CDR3: CASSLPSGSSNEQFF

J: TRBJ1-1
D: .
size: .
V: TRBV29-1
DNA: TGCAGCGTTGACAGGGGTAACACTGAAGCTTTCTTT
CDR3: CSVDRGNTEAFF

J: TRBJ2-7
D: TRBD2
size: once
V: TRBV7-8
DNA: TGTGCCAGCAGCAACCCTCGGGGACTAGGGTCCTACGAGCAGTACTTC
CDR3: CASSNPRGLGSYEQYF